The TCR beta chain under discussion was sequenced for a study of blood T cell repertoires in COVID-19. Across the whole study: The United States, Italy and Spain were the sources of the acute and convalescent COVID-19 samples. Sample material is recorded as cDNA or gDNA derived from T cells, B-cell-depleted T cells, or PBMCs.

Profiling relied on immunoSEQ multiplex PCR, and the TCRdb table lists in-frame clones only, not all of them. The sample shows about 220,000 clones, 82% of them seen only once. The CDR3 covers 15 residues. From germline, CDR1 is LGHNA and CDR2 YSLEER. V shed 4 bases and J shed 2 bases, with 14 bases lying between them. The V call is TRBV4-3, the J call TRBJ1-2; D gene uncertain. The specimen was PBMCs or T cells enriched from blood (not recorded which). This TCR derives from a woman aged 55 to 70 who had recovered from COVID-19. The CDR3, as DNA: TGCGCCAGCAGCCCCCCGAGAACGGGAAACTATGGCTACACCTTC. This gives the protein CASSPPRTGNYGYTF.